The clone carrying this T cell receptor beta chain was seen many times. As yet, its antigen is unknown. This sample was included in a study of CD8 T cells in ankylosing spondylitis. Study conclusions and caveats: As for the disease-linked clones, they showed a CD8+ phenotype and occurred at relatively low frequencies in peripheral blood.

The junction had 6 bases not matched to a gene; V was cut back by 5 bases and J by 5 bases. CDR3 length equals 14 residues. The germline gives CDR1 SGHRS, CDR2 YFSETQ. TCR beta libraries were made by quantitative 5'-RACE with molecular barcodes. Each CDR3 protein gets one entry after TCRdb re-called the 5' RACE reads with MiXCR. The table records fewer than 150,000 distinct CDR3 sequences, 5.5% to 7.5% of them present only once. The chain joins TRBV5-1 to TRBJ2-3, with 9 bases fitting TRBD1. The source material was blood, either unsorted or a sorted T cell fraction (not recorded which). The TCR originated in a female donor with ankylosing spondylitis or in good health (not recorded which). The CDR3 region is CASSRQGDGDTQYF. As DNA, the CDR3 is TGCGCCAGCAGTAGACAGGGGGATGGAGATACGCAGTATTTT. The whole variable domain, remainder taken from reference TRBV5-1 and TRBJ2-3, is KAGVTQTPRYLIKTRGQQVTLSCSPISGHRSVSWYQQTPGQGLQFLFEYFSETQRNKGNFPGRFSGRQFSNSRSEMNVSTLELGDSALYLCASSRQGDGDTQYFGPGTRLTVL.